The rows below give T cell receptor beta chains drawn from one sample of a study of graft-versus-host responses after intestinal transplantation. Sequencing used immunoSEQ multiplex PCR; TCRdb keeps in-frame clones, though not all of them. This sample yields fewer than 90,000 clones, of which 94% are seen a single time; about 0.2% belongs to the top ten. No antigen has been identified for these receptors. The source material was unstimulated CD4+ T cells sorted from spleen or lymph node cells, sampled before transplant. These receptors were collected from a human donor who was the organ donor for an intestinal transplant. Both conserved end residues are part of each CDR3. The order of the fields is clone size, D gene, V gene, J gene, CDR3 protein, CDR3 DNA. The D gene is left open where the match is weak. Clone size is given for some rows only: seen once, a few or many times, or a class if the clone is expanded.

>.|TRBD2|TRBV18|TRBJ2-7
CASSPGLAGVSYEQYF
TGTGCCAGCTCCCCGGGACTAGCGGGGGTCTCCTACGAGCAGTACTTC
>.|.|TRBV10-3|TRBJ2-3
CAISVKGADTQYF
TGTGCCATCAGTGTTAAGGGGGCAGATACGCAGTATTTT
>.|TRBD1|TRBV28|TRBJ2-7
CASSTRTGSYEQYF
TGTGCCAGCAGTACGAGGACAGGTTCCTACGAGCAGTACTTC
>.|.|TRBV5-4|TRBJ2-3
CASSSPTSTDTQYF
TGTGCCAGCAGCTCCCCGACTAGTACAGATACGCAGTATTTT
>.|TRBD1|TRBV5-4|TRBJ2-2
CASRSGQGARGGELFF
TGTGCCAGCAGGTCGGGACAGGGGGCTAGAGGCGGGGAGCTGTTTTTT
>once|.|TRBV7-2|TRBJ2-5
CASSLGDRGYQETQYF
TGTGCCAGCAGCTTAGGCGATCGGGGATACCAAGAGACCCAGTACTTC
>.|.|TRBV4-3|TRBJ2-6
CASSQVMGRASSGANVLTF
TGCGCCAGCAGCCAAGTTATGGGACGCGCGAGCTCTGGGGCCAACGTCCTGACTTTC
>.|.|TRBV2|TRBJ1-6
CASSLGRELHF
TGTGCCAGCAGCCTAGGACGGGAACTCCACTTT
>.|.|TRBV29-1|TRBJ1-3
CSVSCGLDSANPPNSGNTIYF
TGCAGCGTTTCTTGCGGGCTTGACTCAGCCAACCCTCCTAACTCTGGAAACACCATATATTTT
>once|TRBD1|TRBV28|TRBJ2-6
CATKSIVTGVTGANVLTF
TGTGCCACCAAGAGTATTGTAACAGGGGTCACTGGGGCCAACGTCCTGACTTTC
>.|.|TRBV5-8|TRBJ1-6
CASSWVSGSGSPLHF
TGTGCCAGCAGCTGGGTTTCCGGGAGCGGTTCACCCCTCCACTTT
>.|TRBD2|TRBV6-5|TRBJ2-5
CASSYDLAGGKETQYF
TGTGCCAGCAGTTACGATTTAGCGGGGGGAAAAGAGACCCAGTACTTC
>.|TRBD1|TRBV7-8|TRBJ1-2
CASSRGQGTYGYTF
TGTGCCAGCAGCCGGGGACAGGGAACTTATGGCTACACCTTC
>.|.|TRBV28|TRBJ1-2
CASSFDRWGGYTF
TGTGCCAGCAGCTTCGACAGGTGGGGCGGCTACACCTTC
>once|.|TRBV28|TRBJ1-1
CASSLGGGTEAFF
TGTGCCAGCAGTTTAGGAGGGGGCACTGAAGCTTTCTTT
>.|.|TRBV15|TRBJ1-3
CATSRDRSSGNTIYF
TGTGCCACCAGCAGAGACAGAAGCTCTGGAAACACCATATATTTT
>.|TRBD2|TRBV19|TRBJ2-3
CASRLGRGATDTQYF
TGTGCCAGTAGGTTGGGGCGGGGGGCCACAGATACGCAGTATTTT
>.|.|TRBV7-8|TRBJ2-2
CASSLEEDRELFF
TGTGCCAGCAGCTTAGAGGAGGACCGGGAGCTGTTTTTT
>.|TRBD1|TRBV28|TRBJ1-2
CASRGPGTGSGGYTF
TGTGCCAGCAGGGGTCCCGGGACAGGTTCGGGGGGCTACACCTTC
>medium-sized|.|TRBV19|TRBJ1-2
CASSTQSYGYTF
TGTGCCAGTAGTACCCAATCATATGGCTACACCTTC
>.|.|TRBV6-5|TRBJ1-1
CASSYPGLEAEAFF
TGTGCCAGCAGTTACCCGGGCCTAGAGGCTGAAGCTTTCTTT
>.|.|TRBV4-3|TRBJ1-6
CASSLQTRTNSPLHF
TGCGCCAGCAGCCTCCAAACCCGGACGAATTCACCCCTCCACTTT
>.|.|TRBV7-2|TRBJ2-5
CASSYDRDLFGETQYF
TGTGCCAGCAGCTATGACCGGGATCTCTTTGGGGAGACCCAGTACTTC
>few|TRBD2|TRBV5-1|TRBJ2-7
CASSPTSGGPYEQYF
TGCGCCAGCAGCCCGACTAGCGGGGGACCTTACGAGCAGTACTTC
>.|.|TRBV6-5|TRBJ1-6
CASRPQGDSPLHF
TGTGCCAGCAGGCCACAGGGAGACTCACCCCTCCACTTT
>.|.|TRBV25-1|TRBJ2-2
CASSDPGATDGELFF
TGTGCCAGCAGTGATCCAGGGGCGACCGACGGGGAGCTGTTTTTT
>.|TRBD1|TRBV9|TRBJ1-1
CASSDSQTGTMNTEAFF
TGTGCCAGCAGCGATAGCCAGACAGGGACCATGAACACTGAAGCTTTCTTT
>.|TRBD1|TRBV18|TRBJ1-1
CASSPPGQGVTEAFF
TGTGCCAGCTCACCCCCGGGACAGGGTGTCACTGAAGCTTTCTTT
>.|.|TRBV18|TRBJ1-6
CASSSYRAGRENSPLHF
TGTGCCAGCTCGTCATACAGGGCCGGGCGGGAAAATTCACCCCTCCACTTT
>.|.|TRBV6-1|TRBJ1-5
CASSWSYQPQHF
TGTGCCAGCAGCTGGAGTTATCAGCCCCAGCATTTT
>.|.|TRBV4-2|TRBJ2-5
CASSQEGGLVTQYF
TGTGCCAGCAGCCAAGAGGGGGGTTTGGTGACCCAGTACTTC
>.|.|TRBV30|TRBJ1-4
CAWSGQINEKLFF
TGTGCCTGGAGTGGACAGATTAATGAAAAACTGTTTTTT
>few|.|TRBV28|TRBJ2-7
CATRRVSYEQYF
TGTGCCACTCGCAGGGTCTCCTACGAGCAGTACTTC
>.|.|TRBV6-5|TRBJ1-5
CASSKTGDQPQHF
TGTGCCAGCAGCAAAACCGGGGATCAGCCCCAGCATTTT
>.|TRBD1|TRBV13|TRBJ1-2
CASSEGQGAGYTF
TGTGCCAGCAGCGAAGGACAGGGGGCCGGCTACACCTTC
>.|TRBD1|TRBV9|TRBJ2-7
CASSQEGTGPYEQYF
TGTGCCAGCAGTCAAGAGGGGACAGGGCCCTACGAGCAGTACTTC
>.|TRBD1|TRBV5-6|TRBJ1-6
CASSLVDRGNSPLHF
TGTGCCAGCAGCTTGGTAGACAGGGGAAATTCACCCCTCCACTTT
>.|.|TRBV19|TRBJ2-3
CATGAALTDTQYF
TGTGCCACCGGAGCGGCCCTCACAGATACGCAGTATTTT
>.|.|TRBV5-4|TRBJ1-2
CASSSYTDRPYGYTF
TGTGCCAGCAGCTCCTACACCGACAGGCCCTATGGCTACACCTTC